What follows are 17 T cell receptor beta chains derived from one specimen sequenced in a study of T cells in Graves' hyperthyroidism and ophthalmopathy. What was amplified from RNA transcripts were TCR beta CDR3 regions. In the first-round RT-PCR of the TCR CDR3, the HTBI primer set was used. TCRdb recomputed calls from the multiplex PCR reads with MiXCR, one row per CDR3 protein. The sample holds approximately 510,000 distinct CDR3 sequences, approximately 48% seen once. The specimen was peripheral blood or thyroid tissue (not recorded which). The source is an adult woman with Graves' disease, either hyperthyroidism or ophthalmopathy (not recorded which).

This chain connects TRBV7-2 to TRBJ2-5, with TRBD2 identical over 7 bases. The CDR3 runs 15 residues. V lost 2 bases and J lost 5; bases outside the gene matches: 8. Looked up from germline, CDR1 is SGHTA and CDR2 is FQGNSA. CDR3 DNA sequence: TGTGCCAGCAGCTTAAACGGGATGGGGGGGGAGACCCAGTACTTC. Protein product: CASSLNGMGGETQYF. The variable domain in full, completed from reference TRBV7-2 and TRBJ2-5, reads GAGVSQSPSNKVTEKGKDVELRCDPISGHTALYWYRQSLGQGLEFLIYFQGNSAPDKSGLPSDRFSAERTGGSVSTLTIQRTQQEDSAVYLCASSLNGMGGETQYFGPGTRLLVL.

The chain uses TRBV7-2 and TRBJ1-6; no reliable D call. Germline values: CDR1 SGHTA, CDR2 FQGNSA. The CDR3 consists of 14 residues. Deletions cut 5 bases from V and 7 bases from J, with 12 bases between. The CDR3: CASSPRYQNSPLHF. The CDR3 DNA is TGTGCCAGCAGCCCGAGGTACCAGAATTCACCCCTCCACTTT.

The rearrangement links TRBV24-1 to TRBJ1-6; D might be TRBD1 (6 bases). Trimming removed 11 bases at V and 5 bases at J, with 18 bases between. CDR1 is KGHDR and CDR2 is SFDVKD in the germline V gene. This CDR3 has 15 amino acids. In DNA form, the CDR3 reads TGTGCCAGTTCTGGACAGCTCCTAGATAATTCACCCCTCCACTTT. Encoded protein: CASSGQLLDNSPLHF.

Here the CDR3 reads CSVDSAGWEYF. The CDR3 DNA sequence: TGCAGCGTTGATTCGGCAGGATGGGAGTACTTC. The V gene is TRBV29-1, the J gene TRBJ2-7; D is undetermined. Germline values: CDR1 SQVTM, CDR2 ANQGSEA. V gave up 3 bases and J gave up 11 bases, with 14 bases separating them. This CDR3 is 11 amino acids long.

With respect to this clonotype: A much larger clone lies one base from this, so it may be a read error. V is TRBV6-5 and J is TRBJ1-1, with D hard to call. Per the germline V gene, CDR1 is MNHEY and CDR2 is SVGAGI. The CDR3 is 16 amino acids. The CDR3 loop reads CASSYRRSVTQPEASF. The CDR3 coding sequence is TGTGCCAGCAGTTACAGGCGATCTGTTACCCAACCTGAAGCTTCCTTT.

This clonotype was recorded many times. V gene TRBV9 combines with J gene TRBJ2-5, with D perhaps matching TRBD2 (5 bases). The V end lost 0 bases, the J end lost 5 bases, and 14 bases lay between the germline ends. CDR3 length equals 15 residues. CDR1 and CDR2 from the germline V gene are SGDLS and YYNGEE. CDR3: CASSVVGGSGETQYF. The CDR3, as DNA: TGTGCCAGCAGCGTAGTTGGTGGGAGCGGCGAGACCCAGTACTTC. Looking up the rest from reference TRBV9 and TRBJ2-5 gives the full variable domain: DSGVTQTPKHLITATGQRVTLRCSPRSGDLSVYWYQQSLDQGLQFLIQYYNGEERAKGNILERFSAQQFPDLHSELNLSSLELGDSALYFCASSVVGGSGETQYFGPGTRLLVL.

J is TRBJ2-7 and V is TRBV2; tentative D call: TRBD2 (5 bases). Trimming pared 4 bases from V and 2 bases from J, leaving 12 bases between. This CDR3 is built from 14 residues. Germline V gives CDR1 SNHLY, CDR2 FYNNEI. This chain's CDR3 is CASSGTAKPYEQYF. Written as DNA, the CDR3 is TGTGCCAGCAGTGGGACTGCCAAACCCTACGAGCAGTACTTC.

The CDR3 is CASSLERGSAAFF. CDR3 sequence (DNA): TGCGCCAGCAGCTTGGAGCGGGGCTCGGCAGCTTTCTTT. J is TRBJ1-1 and V is TRBV5-1, with D tentatively TRBD1 (5 bases). Germline V gene sequence: CDR1 SGHRS, CDR2 YFSETQ. V gave up 0 bases and J gave up 10 bases, with 13 bases separating them. The length of the CDR3 is 13 residues.

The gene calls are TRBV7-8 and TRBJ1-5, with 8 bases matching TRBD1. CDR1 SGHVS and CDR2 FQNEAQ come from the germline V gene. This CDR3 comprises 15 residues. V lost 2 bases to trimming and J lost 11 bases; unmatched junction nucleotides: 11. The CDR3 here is CASSLSAGGLETQHF. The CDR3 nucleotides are TGTGCCAGCAGCTTATCGGCAGGGGGCTTAGAGACCCAGCATTTT. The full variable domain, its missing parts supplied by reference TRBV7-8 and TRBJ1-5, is GAGVSQSPRYKVAKRGQDVALRCDPISGHVSLFWYQQALGQGPEFLTYFQNEAQLDKSGLPSDRFFAERPEGSVSTLKIQRTQQEDSAVYLCASSLSAGGLETQHFGDGTRLSIL.

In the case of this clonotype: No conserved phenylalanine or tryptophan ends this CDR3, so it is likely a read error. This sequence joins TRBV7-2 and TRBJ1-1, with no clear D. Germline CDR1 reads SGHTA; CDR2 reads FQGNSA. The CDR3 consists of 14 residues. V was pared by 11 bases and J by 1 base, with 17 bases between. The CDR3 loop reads CAGNLGPRNTEAFL. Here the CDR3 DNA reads TGTGCCGGCAACCTAGGACCTAGGAACACTGAAGCTTTCTTG.

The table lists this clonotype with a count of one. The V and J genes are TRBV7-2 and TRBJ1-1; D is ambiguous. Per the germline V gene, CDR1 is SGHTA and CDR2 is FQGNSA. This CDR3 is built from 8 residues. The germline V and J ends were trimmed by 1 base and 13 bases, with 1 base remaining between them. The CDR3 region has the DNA TGTGCCAGCAGCTTAGATTTCTTT. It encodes CASSLDFF.

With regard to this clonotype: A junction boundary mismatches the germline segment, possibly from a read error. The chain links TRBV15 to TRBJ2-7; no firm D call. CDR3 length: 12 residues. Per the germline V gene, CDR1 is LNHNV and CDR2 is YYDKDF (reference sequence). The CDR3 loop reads CATSRDRASLNF. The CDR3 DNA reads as TGTGCCACCAGCAGAGATCGCGCCAGCCTGAACTTC.

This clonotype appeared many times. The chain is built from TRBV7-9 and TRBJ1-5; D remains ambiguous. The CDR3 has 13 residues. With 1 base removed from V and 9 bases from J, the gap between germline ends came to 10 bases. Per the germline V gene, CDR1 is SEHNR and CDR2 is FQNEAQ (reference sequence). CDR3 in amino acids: CASSLERSGPQHF. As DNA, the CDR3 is TGTGCCAGCAGCTTAGAACGGAGTGGGCCCCAGCATTTT.

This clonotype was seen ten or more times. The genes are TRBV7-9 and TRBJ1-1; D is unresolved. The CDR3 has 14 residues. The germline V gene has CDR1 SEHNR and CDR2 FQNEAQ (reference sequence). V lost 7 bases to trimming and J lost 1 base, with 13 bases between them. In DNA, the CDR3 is TGTGCCAGCACCCAAGGGTCAAGGAACACTGAAGCTTTCTTT. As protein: CASTQGSRNTEAFF.

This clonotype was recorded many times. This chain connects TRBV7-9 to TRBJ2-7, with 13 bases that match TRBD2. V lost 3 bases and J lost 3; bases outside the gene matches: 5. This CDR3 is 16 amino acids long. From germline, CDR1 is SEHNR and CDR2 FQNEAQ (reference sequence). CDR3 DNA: TGTGCCAGCAGCTTGGGACTAGCGGGGAGAGGCTACGAGCAGTACTTC. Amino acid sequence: CASSLGLAGRGYEQYF.

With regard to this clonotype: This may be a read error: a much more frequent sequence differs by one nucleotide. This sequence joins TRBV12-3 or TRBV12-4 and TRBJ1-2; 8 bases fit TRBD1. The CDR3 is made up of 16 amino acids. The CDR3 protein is CASSLALFPGGYGCTF. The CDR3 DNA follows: TGTGCCAGCAGTTTAGCGCTTTTTCCAGGGGGCTATGGCTGCACCTTC.

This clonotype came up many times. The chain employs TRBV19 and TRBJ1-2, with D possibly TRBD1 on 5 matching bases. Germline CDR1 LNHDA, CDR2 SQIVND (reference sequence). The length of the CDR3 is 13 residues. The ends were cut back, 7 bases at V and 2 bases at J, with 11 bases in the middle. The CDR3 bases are TGTGCCAGTAACAAGGACAAGAACTATGGCTACACCTTC. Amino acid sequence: CASNKDKNYGYTF.